This T cell receptor (beta chain) was found in a study of T cell responses to AZD1222 COVID-19 vaccine. Whole-study findings and limits: A rise in Spike-specific TCR breadth and depth followed two AZD1222 doses. CD4 TCRs linked to vaccination spanned spike, dominating at 160-218 and 743-854. Nearly half of the spike-specific TCRs reportedly recognize variant regions that carry no mutations.

Only in-frame clones appear in the TCRdb table, and some are missing; sequencing was by immunoSEQ multiplex PCR. The table includes about 83,000 clones, about 83% detected once. On this clone itself: As yet, its antigen is unknown.

After removal of 0 bases from V and 2 bases from J, the junction contained 3 bases not matched to a gene. Germline-derived CDR1 and CDR2 are SGHRS and YFSETQ. The CDR3 length is 16 residues. The receptor was derived from an adult in good health. The chain employs TRBV5-1 and TRBJ2-2, with TRBD1 matching 8 bases. Sample: peripheral blood, taken on day 0 of AZD1222 vaccination. The CDR3 nucleotides read TGCGCCAGCAGCTTGGTTGCAGGGGGCAACACCGGGGAGCTGTTTTTT. Translation: CASSLVAGGNTGELFF.